This T cell receptor (beta chain) was captured in a study of preoperative IRX-2 immunotherapy in early breast cancer. The data were produced by immunoSEQ multiplex PCR, yet TCRdb's version contains in-frame clones alone and is incomplete. The sample contains roughly 43,000 clones, roughly 95% of which appear only once. Treatment reported: preoperative locoregional IRX-2 cytokine immunotherapy. Patients received preoperative, locoregional IRX-2 cytokine immunotherapy in a phase Ib study. The CDR3 contains 13 residues. The V gene's germline CDR1 is ENHRY and CDR2 SYGVKD. V was pared by 6 bases and J by 4 bases, with 7 bases between.

This sample comprised tumor tissue, obtained after IRX-2 immunotherapy. This sequence joins TRBV10-3 and TRBJ1-6; a weak D match, TRBD1 (6 bases). The TCR sequence derives from a human donor with breast cancer. The CDR3 sequence is CAIRDSYNSPLHF. CDR3 nucleotide sequence: TGTGCCATCAGGGACAGTTATAATTCACCCCTCCACTTT.